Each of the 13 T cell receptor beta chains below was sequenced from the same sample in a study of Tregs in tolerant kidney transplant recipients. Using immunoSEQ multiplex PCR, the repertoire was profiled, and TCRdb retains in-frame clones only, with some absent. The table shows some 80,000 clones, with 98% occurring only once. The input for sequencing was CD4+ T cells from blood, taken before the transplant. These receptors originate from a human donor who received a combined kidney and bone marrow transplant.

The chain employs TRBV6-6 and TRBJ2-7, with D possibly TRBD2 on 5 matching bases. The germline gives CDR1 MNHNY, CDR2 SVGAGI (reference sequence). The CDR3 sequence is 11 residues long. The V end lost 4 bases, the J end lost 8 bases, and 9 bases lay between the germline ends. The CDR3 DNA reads TGTGCCAGCAGTTTACTAGGCCAGCAGTACTTC. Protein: CASSLLGQQYF.

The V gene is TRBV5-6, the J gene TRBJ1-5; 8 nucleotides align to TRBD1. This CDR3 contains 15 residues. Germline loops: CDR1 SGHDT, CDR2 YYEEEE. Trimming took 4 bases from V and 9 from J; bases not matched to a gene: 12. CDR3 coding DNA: TGTGCCAGCAGCGCCCGGGACAGGTCCGCCGGGCCCCAGCATTTT. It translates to CASSARDRSAGPQHF.

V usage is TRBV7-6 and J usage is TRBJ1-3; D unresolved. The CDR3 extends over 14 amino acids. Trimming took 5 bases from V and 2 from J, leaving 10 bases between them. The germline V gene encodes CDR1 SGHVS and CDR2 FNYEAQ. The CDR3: CASSRSETGNTIYF. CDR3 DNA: TGTGCCAGCAGCCGTTCAGAAACTGGAAACACCATATATTTT.

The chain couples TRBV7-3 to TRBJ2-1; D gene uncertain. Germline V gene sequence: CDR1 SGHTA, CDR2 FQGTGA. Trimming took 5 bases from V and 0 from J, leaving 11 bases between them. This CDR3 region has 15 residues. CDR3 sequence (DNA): TGTGCCAGCAGCGTCCAAACGAGCTCCTACAATGAGCAGTTCTTC. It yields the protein CASSVQTSSYNEQFF.

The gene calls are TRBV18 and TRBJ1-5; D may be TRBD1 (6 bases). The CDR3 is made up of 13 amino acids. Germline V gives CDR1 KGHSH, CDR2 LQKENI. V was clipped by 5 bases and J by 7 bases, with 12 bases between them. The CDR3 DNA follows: TGTGCCAGCTCATTTGACAGGCCGCAGCCCCAGCATTTT. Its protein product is CASSFDRPQPQHF.

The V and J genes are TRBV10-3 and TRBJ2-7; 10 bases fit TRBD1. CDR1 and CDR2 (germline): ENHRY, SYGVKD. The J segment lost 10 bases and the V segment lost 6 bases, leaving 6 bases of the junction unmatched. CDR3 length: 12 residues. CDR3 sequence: CAIREGQGYQYF. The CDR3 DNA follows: TGTGCCATCAGGGAGGGACAGGGGTATCAGTACTTC.

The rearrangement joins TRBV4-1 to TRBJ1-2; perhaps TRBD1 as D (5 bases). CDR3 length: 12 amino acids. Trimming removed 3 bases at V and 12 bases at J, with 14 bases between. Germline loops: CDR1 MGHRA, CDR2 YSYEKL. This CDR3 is CASSHLQGANTF. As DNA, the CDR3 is TGCGCCAGCAGCCATCTCCAGGGCGCAAACACCTTC.

The CDR3 nucleotides read TGTGCCAGCAGCCGCGGAAAGGGAGATTACGAGCAGTACTTC. It is translated as CASSRGKGDYEQYF. This chain joins TRBV6-5 and TRBJ2-7, with a possible D match to TRBD2 (5 bases). Germline values: CDR1 MNHEY, CDR2 SVGAGI. The CDR3 consists of 14 residues. Trimming cost V 6 bases and J 4 bases, with 16 bases left between them.

The CDR3, as DNA: TGTGCCAGCAGCTTATCGGGGACAGGGGTAACTGAAGCTTTCTTT. Translation: CASSLSGTGVTEAFF. V and J are TRBV7-9 and TRBJ1-1; 10 bases line up with TRBD1. The CDR3 is made up of 15 amino acids. CDR1 and CDR2 (germline): SEHNR, FQNEAQ (reference sequence). The J segment lost 5 bases and the V segment lost 2 bases, leaving 5 bases of the junction unmatched.

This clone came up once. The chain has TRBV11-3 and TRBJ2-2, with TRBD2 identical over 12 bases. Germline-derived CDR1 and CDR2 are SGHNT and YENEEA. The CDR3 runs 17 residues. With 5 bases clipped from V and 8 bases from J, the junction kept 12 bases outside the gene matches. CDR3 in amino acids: CASSPVTSGSGRGELFF. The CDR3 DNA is TGTGCCAGCAGCCCCGTGACTAGCGGGAGCGGTCGGGGGGAGCTGTTTTTT.

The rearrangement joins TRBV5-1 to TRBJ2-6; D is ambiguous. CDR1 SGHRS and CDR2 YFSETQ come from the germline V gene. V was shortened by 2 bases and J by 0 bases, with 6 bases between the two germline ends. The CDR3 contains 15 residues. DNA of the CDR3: TGCGCCAGCAGCTTCGGGTCCTCTGGGGCCAACGTCCTGACTTTC. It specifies CASSFGSSGANVLTF.

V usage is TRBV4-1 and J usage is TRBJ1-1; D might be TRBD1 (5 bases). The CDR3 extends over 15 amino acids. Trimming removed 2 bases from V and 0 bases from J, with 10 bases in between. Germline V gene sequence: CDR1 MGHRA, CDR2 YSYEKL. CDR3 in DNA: TGCGCCAGCAGCCAACTCAGGGCCATGAACACTGAAGCTTTCTTT. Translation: CASSQLRAMNTEAFF.

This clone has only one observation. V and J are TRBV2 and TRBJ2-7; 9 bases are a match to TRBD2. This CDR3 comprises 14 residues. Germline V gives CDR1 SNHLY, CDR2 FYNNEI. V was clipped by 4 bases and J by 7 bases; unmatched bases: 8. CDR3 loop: CASSVSLAGSEQYF. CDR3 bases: TGTGCCAGCAGTGTGAGTCTAGCGGGAAGTGAGCAGTACTTC.